These 16 T cell receptor beta chains came from one sample sequenced in a study of blood T cells in healthy people across ages. A sample-barcoded 5' primer and a J-beta primer mix were used in a second PCR of roughly 6 to 11 cycles. TCRdb processed the 5' RACE reads anew with MiXCR; each CDR3 protein has one entry. The data hold 1,500,000 or so distinct CDR3 sequences, with approximately 39% observed a single time. The sequencing input was blood. The receptors originated from a woman aged 18-29 years in good health.

This clonotype was counted at least ten times. The rearrangement joins TRBV20-1 to TRBJ2-3, with D possibly TRBD1 on 6 matching bases. V lost 0 bases and J 4 bases, leaving 11 bases between the germline ends. The germline gives CDR1 DFQATT, CDR2 SNEGSKA (reference sequence). The CDR3 covers 14 residues. Here the CDR3 reads CSARDLTGPDTQYF. CDR3 nucleotide sequence: TGCAGTGCTAGAGATCTGACAGGACCAGATACGCAGTATTTT.

CDR3 DNA: TGTGCCAGCAGCTTACACAGGACAGTGGGAGATACGCAGTATTTT. It specifies CASSLHRTVGDTQYF. The chain couples TRBV7-3 to TRBJ2-3; tentatively, D is TRBD1 (6 bases). Trimming took 2 bases from V and 5 from J, leaving 14 bases between them. The CDR3 length is 15 residues. CDR1 SGHTA and CDR2 FQGTGA come from the germline V gene.

V usage is TRBV5-1 and J usage is TRBJ1-2, with D possibly TRBD1 on 6 matching bases. Trimming shortened V by 0 bases and J by 8 bases, and 11 bases separated the two germline ends. CDR3 length equals 13 residues. Germline-derived CDR1 and CDR2 are SGHRS and YFSETQ. The CDR3 reads CASSLEAGAGYTF. CDR3 sequence (DNA): TGCGCCAGCAGCTTGGAAGCGGGGGCAGGCTACACCTTC.

The rearrangement uses TRBV27 and TRBJ2-3; 8 bases align to TRBD1. CDR3 length: 17 residues. V shed 4 bases, J shed 4 bases, and the junction held 13 bases outside the gene matches. CDR1 and CDR2 (germline): MNHEY, SMNVEV (reference sequence). Written as DNA, the CDR3 is TGTGCCAGCAGTTATATGCTAACAGGGGGTCCTGCAGATACGCAGTATTTT. Its translation: CASSYMLTGGPADTQYF.

This clonotype was seen only once. The V call is TRBV18, the J call TRBJ1-4, with D perhaps TRBD1 (6 bases). Per the germline V gene, CDR1 is KGHSH and CDR2 is LQKENI. The ends were cut back, 2 bases at V and 10 bases at J, with 14 bases in the middle. The CDR3 is 14 amino acids. The chain's CDR3 is CASSPAQSRGKLFF. The CDR3 coding sequence is TGTGCCAGCTCACCAGCCCAGAGCAGGGGAAAACTGTTTTTT.

In this sample, this clonotype turned up a few times. The rearrangement joins TRBV12-3 or TRBV12-4 to TRBJ2-3; 9 bases fit TRBD2. The CDR3 is 17 amino acids. V was pared by 3 bases and J by 1 base, with 8 bases of the junction left unmatched. CDR3 sequence reads: CASSFERGEGGTDTQYF. The DNA of the CDR3 is TGTGCCAGCAGTTTTGAGCGGGGGGAAGGGGGCACAGATACGCAGTATTTT.

This clonotype was counted a few times. V usage is TRBV5-1 and J usage is TRBJ2-1; D gene uncertain. From germline, CDR1 is SGHRS and CDR2 YFSETQ. The CDR3 consists of 13 residues. V lost 4 bases and J 8 bases, leaving 13 bases between the germline ends. CDR3 in DNA: TGCGCCAGCAGCCGTACCCCTAGTTATGAGCAGTTCTTC. The encoded protein is CASSRTPSYEQFF. The variable domain in full, completed from reference TRBV5-1 and TRBJ2-1, reads KAGVTQTPRYLIKTRGQQVTLSCSPISGHRSVSWYQQTPGQGLQFLFEYFSETQRNKGNFPGRFSGRQFSNSRSEMNVSTLELGDSALYLCASSRTPSYEQFFGPGTRLTVL.

This clonotype was counted between two and nine times. The chain couples TRBV29-1 to TRBJ1-4; D may be TRBD1 (6 bases). The V end was cut by 5 bases, the J end by 5 bases, with 12 bases between. CDR1 and CDR2 (germline): SQVTM, ANQGSEA. This CDR3 has 13 amino acids. This CDR3 is CSVTGIGNEKLFF. CDR3 coding DNA: TGCAGCGTTACAGGGATAGGAAATGAAAAACTGTTTTTT.

The chain combines TRBV2 with TRBJ2-5, with 14 bases fitting TRBD2. In germline, CDR1 is SNHLY, CDR2 FYNNEI. V lost 6 bases to trimming and J lost 0 bases; unmatched junction nucleotides: 3. The CDR3 is 16 residues long. The CDR3 DNA reads as TGTGCCAGCAGGGGGACTAGCGGGGGCAACCAAGAGACCCAGTACTTC. It codes for CASRGTSGGNQETQYF.

This clonotype was recorded a few times. J is TRBJ2-5 and V is TRBV29-1, with a possible D match to TRBD1 (6 bases). Germline lookup yields CDR1 SQVTM and CDR2 ANQGSEA. V lost 4 bases and J 11 bases, leaving 20 bases between the germline ends. The CDR3 loop spans 13 amino acids. This CDR3 reads CSVGLGQNNEQYF. In DNA, the CDR3 is TGCAGCGTTGGGCTAGGACAGAACAATGAGCAGTACTTC.

This CDR3 is CASSFRCGYTF. Here the CDR3 DNA reads TGTGCCAGCAGTTTTCGTTGTGGCTACACCTTC. This chain links TRBV12-3 or TRBV12-4 with TRBJ1-2, with unresolved D. The V end lost 3 bases, the J end lost 7 bases, and 6 bases lay between the germline ends. The CDR3 covers 11 residues.

The V call is TRBV7-2, the J call TRBJ1-1; 7 positions agree with TRBD1. CDR3 length: 14 amino acids. Unmatched junction bases numbered 7, after V lost 5 bases and J lost 4 bases. The germline V gene has CDR1 SGHTA and CDR2 FQGNSA. CDR3 protein: CASSGQVGSTEAFF. Written as DNA, the CDR3 is TGTGCCAGCAGCGGACAGGTTGGGAGCACTGAAGCTTTCTTT.

This clonotype was seen a few times. V and J are TRBV4-1 and TRBJ1-1; D is undetermined. Per germline, CDR1 MGHRA and CDR2 YSYEKL. V was clipped by 6 bases and J by 0 bases, with 11 bases between them. This CDR3 region has 14 residues. The CDR3 reads CASRLGRLNTEAFF. The CDR3 bases are TGCGCCAGCAGACTCGGACGTCTGAACACTGAAGCTTTCTTT.

This chain uses TRBV15 with TRBJ2-1; D not certain. CDR1 and CDR2 from the germline V gene are LNHNV and YYDKDF (reference sequence). The CDR3 runs to 12 residues. Trimming shortened V by 8 bases and J by 4 bases, and 9 bases separated the two germline ends. The CDR3 protein is CATAVFYNEQFF. CDR3 nucleotides: TGTGCCACCGCAGTATTTTACAATGAGCAGTTCTTC.

V is TRBV3-1 and J is TRBJ1-2; TRBD1 might be the D (5 bases). Trimming removed 3 bases from V and 7 bases from J, with 18 bases in between. Per germline, CDR1 LGHDT and CDR2 YNNKEL (reference sequence). The CDR3 is 15 residues long. The CDR3 DNA follows: TGTGCCAGCAGCCAGCGCGGGCAGGGAATTTTTGGCTACACCTTC. Translation gives CASSQRGQGIFGYTF.

V gene TRBV10-3 combines with J gene TRBJ2-4, with D perhaps TRBD1 (6 bases). The J call is doubtful: the DNA matches TRBJ2-7 better. Germline V CDR1 and CDR2: ENHRY, SYGVKD. CDR3 length: 11 residues. CDR3 sequence: CAGGLLDEQYF. DNA of the CDR3: TGTGCCGGGGGCCTTTTAGACGAGCAGTACTTC.